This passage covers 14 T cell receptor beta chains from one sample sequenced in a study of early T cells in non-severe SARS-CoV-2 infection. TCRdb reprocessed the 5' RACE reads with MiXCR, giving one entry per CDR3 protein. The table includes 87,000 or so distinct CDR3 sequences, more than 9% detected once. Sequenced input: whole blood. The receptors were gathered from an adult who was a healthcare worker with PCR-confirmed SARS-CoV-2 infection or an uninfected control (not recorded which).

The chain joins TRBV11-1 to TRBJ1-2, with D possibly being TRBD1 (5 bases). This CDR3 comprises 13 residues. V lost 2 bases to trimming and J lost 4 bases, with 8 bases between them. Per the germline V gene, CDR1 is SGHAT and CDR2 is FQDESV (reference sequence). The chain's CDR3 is CASSLTQGYGYTF. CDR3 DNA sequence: TGTGCCAGCAGCTTAACCCAGGGCTATGGCTACACCTTC.

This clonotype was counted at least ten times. Here the CDR3 reads CASVEGGGQETQYF. DNA for the CDR3: TGTGCCAGCGTGGAAGGGGGCGGCCAAGAGACCCAGTACTTC. The V and J genes are TRBV28 and TRBJ2-5; 7 bases line up with TRBD1. Germline V gives CDR1 MDHEN, CDR2 SYDVKM. The ends lost 8 bases at V and 1 base at J; junction bases unmatched: 7. This CDR3 region has 14 residues. Variable domain in full (rest from reference TRBV28 and TRBJ2-5): DVKVTQSSRYLVKRTGEKVFLECVQDMDHENMFWYRQDPGLGLRLIYFSYDVKMKEKGDIPEGYSVSREKKERFSLILESASTNQTSMYLCASVEGGGQETQYFGPGTRLLVL.

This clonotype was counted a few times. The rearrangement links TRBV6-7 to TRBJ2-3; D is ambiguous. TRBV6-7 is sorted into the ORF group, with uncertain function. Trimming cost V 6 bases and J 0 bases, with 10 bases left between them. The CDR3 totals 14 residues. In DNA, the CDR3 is TGTGCCAGCAGGACAATTACTAGCACAGATACGCAGTATTTT. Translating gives CASRTITSTDTQYF.

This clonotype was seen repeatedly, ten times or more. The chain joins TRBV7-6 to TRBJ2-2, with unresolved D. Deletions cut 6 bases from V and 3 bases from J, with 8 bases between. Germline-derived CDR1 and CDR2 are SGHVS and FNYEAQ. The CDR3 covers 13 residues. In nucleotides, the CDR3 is TGTGCCAGCAGGTTAACAGACACCGGGGAGCTGTTTTTT. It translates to CASRLTDTGELFF.

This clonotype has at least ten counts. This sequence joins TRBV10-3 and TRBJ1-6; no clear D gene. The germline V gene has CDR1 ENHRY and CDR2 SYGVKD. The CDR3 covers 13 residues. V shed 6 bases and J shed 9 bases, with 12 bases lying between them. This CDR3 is CAISLQSVSPLHF. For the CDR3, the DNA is TGTGCCATCAGCCTACAGAGTGTTTCACCCCTCCACTTT.

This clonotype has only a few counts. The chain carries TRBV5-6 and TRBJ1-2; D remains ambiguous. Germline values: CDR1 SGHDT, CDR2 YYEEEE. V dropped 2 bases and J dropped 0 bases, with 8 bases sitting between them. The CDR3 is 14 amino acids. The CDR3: CASSFLVANYGYTF. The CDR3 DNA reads TGTGCCAGCAGCTTCCTCGTAGCTAACTATGGCTACACCTTC.

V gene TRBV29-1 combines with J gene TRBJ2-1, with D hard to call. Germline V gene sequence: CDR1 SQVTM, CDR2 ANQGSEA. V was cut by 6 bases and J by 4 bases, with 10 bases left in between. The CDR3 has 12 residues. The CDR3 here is CSVLGTYNEQFF. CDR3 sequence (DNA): TGCAGCGTACTCGGAACATACAATGAGCAGTTCTTC.

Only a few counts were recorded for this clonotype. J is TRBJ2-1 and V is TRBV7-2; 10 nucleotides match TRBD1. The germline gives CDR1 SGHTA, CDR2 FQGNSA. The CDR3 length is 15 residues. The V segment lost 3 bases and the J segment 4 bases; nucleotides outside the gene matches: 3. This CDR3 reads CASSFDRGRYNEQFF. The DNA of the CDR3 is TGTGCCAGCAGCTTTGACAGGGGGCGGTACAATGAGCAGTTCTTC.

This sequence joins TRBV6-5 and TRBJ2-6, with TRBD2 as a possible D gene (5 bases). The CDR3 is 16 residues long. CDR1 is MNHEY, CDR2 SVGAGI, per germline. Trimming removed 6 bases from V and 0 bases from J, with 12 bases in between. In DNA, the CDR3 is TGTGCCAGCAGGGCCCCGGGGTACTCTGGGGCCAACGTCCTGACTTTC. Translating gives CASRAPGYSGANVLTF.

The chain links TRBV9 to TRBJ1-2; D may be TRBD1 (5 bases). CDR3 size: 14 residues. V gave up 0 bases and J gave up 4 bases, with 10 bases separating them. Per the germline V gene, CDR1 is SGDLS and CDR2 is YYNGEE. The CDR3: CASSVEDTGYGYTF. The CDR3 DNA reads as TGTGCCAGCAGCGTAGAGGACACTGGCTATGGCTACACCTTC.

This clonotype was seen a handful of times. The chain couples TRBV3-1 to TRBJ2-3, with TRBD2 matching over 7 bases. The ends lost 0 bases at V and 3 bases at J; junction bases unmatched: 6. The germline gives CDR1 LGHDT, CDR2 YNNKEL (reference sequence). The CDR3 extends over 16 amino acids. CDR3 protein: CASSQDGRTATDTQYF. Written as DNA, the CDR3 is TGTGCCAGCAGCCAAGACGGGAGGACCGCTACAGATACGCAGTATTTT.

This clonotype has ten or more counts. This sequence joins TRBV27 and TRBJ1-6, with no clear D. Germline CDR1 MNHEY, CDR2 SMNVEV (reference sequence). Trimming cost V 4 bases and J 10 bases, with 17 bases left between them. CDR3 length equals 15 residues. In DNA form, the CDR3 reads TGTGCCAGCAGTTCATTGCGGGCCCTCAAATCACCCCTCCACTTT. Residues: CASSSLRALKSPLHF.

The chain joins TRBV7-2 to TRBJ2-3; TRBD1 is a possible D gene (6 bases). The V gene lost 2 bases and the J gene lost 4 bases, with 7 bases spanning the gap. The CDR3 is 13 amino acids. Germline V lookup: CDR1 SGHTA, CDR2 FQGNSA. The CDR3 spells CASSLPGADTQYF. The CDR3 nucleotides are TGTGCCAGCAGCTTACCAGGGGCAGATACGCAGTATTTT.

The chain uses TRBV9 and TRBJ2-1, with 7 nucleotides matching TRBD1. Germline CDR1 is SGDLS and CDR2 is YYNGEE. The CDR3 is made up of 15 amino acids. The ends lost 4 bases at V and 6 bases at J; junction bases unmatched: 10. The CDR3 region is CASSSTGTVINEQFF. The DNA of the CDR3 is TGTGCCAGCAGCTCTACCGGGACAGTAATCAATGAGCAGTTCTTC. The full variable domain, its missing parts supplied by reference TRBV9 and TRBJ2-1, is DSGVTQTPKHLITATGQRVTLRCSPRSGDLSVYWYQQSLDQGLQFLIQYYNGEERAKGNILERFSAQQFPDLHSELNLSSLELGDSALYFCASSSTGTVINEQFFGPGTRLTVL.